A single sample gave rise to the 13 T cell receptor beta chains below, sequenced in a study of blood T cell repertoires in COVID-19 (dated by TCRdb to 2019 to 2021). Library preparation used the immunoSEQ multiplex PCR assay. TCRdb obtained this table from immuneACCESS and retained in-frame rearrangements with V and J assigned. These tables miss some clones; where compared with another copy, unresolved V genes account for less than half of the shortfall, and the remainder is unexplained. The sample has roughly 130,000 clones on record, around nine tenths of them singletons. About 2.5% of the sample belongs to the ten largest clones. Sample: PBMCs or T cells enriched from blood (not recorded which). Receptors originate from a woman between 50 and 59 years old who had recovered from COVID-19.

Notes on this clone: At one of its ends the junction is not consistent with the germline gene, which may arise from a read error. The chain employs TRBV4-1 and TRBJ2-7; possibly TRBD1 for D (6 bases). CDR1 and CDR2 from the germline V gene are MGHRA and YSYEKL. This CDR3 is 13 amino acids long. This CDR3 is CASSQQPGQRSHF. The CDR3 DNA reads TGCGCCAGCAGCCAACAGCCGGGACAAAGGTCTCACTTC.

The rearrangement uses TRBV7-9 and TRBJ1-1; D is perhaps TRBD1 (6 bases). This CDR3 is built from 15 residues. The V end lost 5 bases, the J end lost 0 bases, and 13 bases lay between the germline ends. Germline V gene lookup returns CDR1 SEHNR and CDR2 FQNEAQ (reference sequence). The CDR3 region has the DNA TGTGCCAGCAGCCTCCAAACAGGGATGAACACTGAAGCTTTCTTT. It encodes CASSLQTGMNTEAFF.

The V gene is TRBV19, the J gene TRBJ2-7; possible D gene TRBD2, 6 bases. Looked up from germline, CDR1 is LNHDA and CDR2 is SQIVND (reference sequence). The V end was cut by 2 bases, the J end by 0 bases, with 14 bases between. The CDR3 covers 16 residues. The CDR3 region has the DNA TGTGCCAGTAGTATATTCCCTAGCGAGACCTCCTACGAGCAGTACTTC. Protein: CASSIFPSETSYEQYF.

The chain carries TRBV7-9 and TRBJ1-1, with 7 bases matching TRBD1. With 5 bases clipped from V and 3 bases from J, the junction kept 9 bases outside the gene matches. The CDR3 consists of 15 residues. CDR1 and CDR2 from the germline V gene are SEHNR and FQNEAQ (reference sequence). CDR3: CASSTYRGGYTEAFF. The CDR3 nucleotides read TGTGCCAGCAGCACCTACAGGGGTGGATACACTGAAGCTTTCTTT. The variable domain in full, completed from reference TRBV7-9 and TRBJ1-1, reads DTGVSQNPRHKITKRGQNVTFRCDPISEHNRLYWYRQTLGQGPEFLTYFQNEAQLEKSRLLSDRFSAERPKGSFSTLEIQRTEQGDSAMYLCASSTYRGGYTEAFFGQGTRLTVV.

This sequence joins TRBV2 and TRBJ2-5; 14 nucleotides line up with TRBD2. The ends lost 1 base at V and 2 bases at J; junction bases unmatched: 0. CDR1 and CDR2 (germline): SNHLY, FYNNEI. The CDR3 contains 16 residues. DNA of the CDR3: TGTGCCAGCAGTGAAGGACTAGCGGGGGGGCAAGAGACCCAGTACTTC. It codes for CASSEGLAGGQETQYF.

The chain uses TRBV10-3 and TRBJ1-5, with 7 bases lining up with TRBD1. Germline V lookup: CDR1 ENHRY, CDR2 SYGVKD. The V and J ends lost 11 bases and 3 bases, in that order; junction bases with no gene match: 7. The CDR3 is 13 residues long. The CDR3 is CAGGTDSNQPQHF. CDR3 coding DNA: TGTGCCGGGGGGACAGACTCCAATCAGCCCCAGCATTTT.

The chain recombines TRBV5-1 with TRBJ2-1, with 7 bases matching TRBD1. The CDR3 has 16 residues. V was pared by 5 bases and J by 3 bases, with 11 bases of the junction left unmatched. CDR1 and CDR2 from the germline V gene are SGHRS and YFSETQ. The CDR3 DNA sequence: TGCGCCAGCAGTTCCAACGACAGGGTAGTCTACAATGAGCAGTTCTTC. Amino acid sequence: CASSSNDRVVYNEQFF.

This clone was counted a few times. The CDR3 is CASSQTGGLGYTF. CDR3 nucleotide sequence: TGTGCCAGCAGCCAAACAGGGGGCCTTGGCTACACCTTC. The chain links TRBV6-4 to TRBJ1-2, with 9 bases that match TRBD1. CDR1 MRHNA and CDR2 SNTAGT come from the germline V gene. The CDR3 spans 13 residues. V lost 6 bases, J lost 7 bases, and 6 bases stayed unmatched.

V and J are TRBV6-5 and TRBJ1-2; TRBD1 agrees at 8 bases. The V and J ends lost 1 base and 8 bases, in that order; junction bases with no gene match: 3. The CDR3 sequence is 13 residues long. The germline V gene encodes CDR1 MNHEY and CDR2 SVGAGI. CDR3 in amino acids: CASSYWTGNGYTF. The CDR3 DNA follows: TGTGCCAGCAGTTACTGGACAGGGAACGGCTACACCTTC.

The V and J genes are TRBV3-1 (or the pseudogene TRBV3-2) and TRBJ2-7; unclear D gene. Germline loops: CDR1 LGHDT, CDR2 YNNKEL (reference sequence). This CDR3 spans 21 amino acids. The V end lost 4 bases, the J end lost 0 bases, and 31 bases lay between the germline ends. The DNA for the CDR3 is TGTGCCAGCAGCCTTGATCCCCCTGTAACGGAGACTCAACTAAGCTCCTACGAGCAGTACTTC. Translating gives CASSLDPPVTETQLSSYEQYF.

The gene calls are TRBV21-1 and TRBJ1-2; TRBD1 reflects the table's D call only, with no check against the DNA. TRBV21-1 is marked as a pseudogene. The CDR3 extends over 15 amino acids. The CDR3 DNA reads as TGTGCCAGCAGCAAACGAGCAGGGCCATCCGGGGGCTACACCTTC. This translates into CASSKRAGPSGGYTF.

This clone was seen only once. CDR3 bases: TGTGCCAGCAGCCCCCAGAGCGGGGGGGCCACCACCGGGGAGCTGTTTTTT. As protein: CASSPQSGGATTGELFF. This rearrangement joins TRBV5-4 to TRBJ2-2; 10 nucleotides match TRBD2. The CDR3 sequence is 17 residues long. With 4 bases clipped from V and 4 bases from J, the junction kept 10 bases outside the gene matches. Per germline, CDR1 SGHNT and CDR2 YYREEE (reference sequence).

The chain couples TRBV2 to TRBJ1-1; 8 bases line up with TRBD1. V was clipped by 3 bases and J by 4 bases; unmatched bases: 4. This CDR3 is built from 14 residues. Looked up from germline, CDR1 is SNHLY and CDR2 is FYNNEI. CDR3: CASSETGVVTEAFF. In DNA form, the CDR3 reads TGTGCCAGCAGTGAGACAGGGGTGGTCACTGAAGCTTTCTTT.